One and the same sample provided the 13 T cell receptor beta chains below, sequenced in a study. TCRdb recomputed calls from the 5' RACE reads with MiXCR, one row per CDR3 protein. The sample has approximately 60,000 distinct CDR3 sequences, approximately 22% seen once; the top ten hold about 3%. The sequenced sample was memory CD4+ T cells sorted from a lymph node. Subset of the sample: memory CD4+ T cells, CD4+CD45RO+CD25-. The receptor source for this set is a female donor with breast cancer.

The sample holds many counts of this clonotype. This rearrangement joins TRBV7-9 to TRBJ1-1; D is perhaps TRBD1 (6 bases). From germline, CDR1 is SEHNR and CDR2 FQNEAQ (reference sequence). V was cut by 7 bases and J by 4 bases, with 16 bases left in between. This CDR3 has 14 amino acids. The CDR3 region has the DNA TGTGCCAGCACCCTGACAGGCCGGGGCACTGAAGCTTTCTTT. This gives the protein CASTLTGRGTEAFF.

The chain recombines TRBV7-2 with TRBJ1-3; D is uncertain. Looked up from germline, CDR1 is SGHTA and CDR2 is FQGNSA. CDR3 length: 13 amino acids. V was pared by 2 bases and J by 9 bases, with 11 bases between. The CDR3 protein is CASSLRSPGTIYF. Here the CDR3 DNA reads TGTGCCAGCAGCTTAAGGAGTCCGGGCACCATATATTTT.

This chain uses TRBV7-2 with TRBJ1-3; tentatively, D is TRBD1 (6 bases). Between the trimmed V and J ends, which lost 4 bases and 1 base, there was a span of 8 bases. CDR1 SGHTA and CDR2 FQGNSA come from the germline V gene. The CDR3 spans 14 residues. This CDR3 reads CASSSGQSGNTIYF. The CDR3 region has the DNA TGTGCCAGCAGCTCCGGACAGTCTGGAAACACCATATATTTT. Together with reference TRBV7-2 and TRBJ1-3, the CDR3 gives the full variable domain: GAGVSQSPSNKVTEKGKDVELRCDPISGHTALYWYRQSLGQGLEFLIYFQGNSAPDKSGLPSDRFSAERTGGSVSTLTIQRTQQEDSAVYLCASSSGQSGNTIYFGEGSWLTVV.

This clonotype was observed many times. The chain has TRBV20-1 and TRBJ1-1; D ambiguous. The germline V and J ends were trimmed by 0 bases and 5 bases, with 13 bases remaining between them. CDR3 length equals 14 residues. Germline V gene sequence: CDR1 DFQATT, CDR2 SNEGSKA (reference sequence). The chain's CDR3 is CSARDRTAPTEAFF. The DNA of the CDR3 is TGCAGTGCTAGAGATCGGACGGCCCCTACTGAAGCTTTCTTT.

In its sample, this clonotype was seen many times. V gene TRBV12-3 or TRBV12-4 combines with J gene TRBJ1-3; D is unresolved. Trimming pared 7 bases from V and 2 bases from J, leaving 12 bases between. The CDR3 sequence is 14 residues long. In DNA form, the CDR3 reads TGTGCCAGCACCGGACGGGCGACTGGAAACACCATATATTTT. This translates into CASTGRATGNTIYF.

This clonotype is a singleton in its sample. V usage is TRBV9 and J usage is TRBJ2-2, with a weak D call TRBD2 (6 bases). Between the trimmed V and J ends, which lost 4 bases and 2 bases, there was a span of 15 bases. Germline CDR1 SGDLS, CDR2 YYNGEE. The CDR3 runs to 16 residues. In DNA form, the CDR3 reads TGTGCCAGCAGCCCCCGAGGTAGCGGAAACACCGGGGAGCTGTTTTTT. It encodes CASSPRGSGNTGELFF.

This clonotype showed up just a few times. The J gene is TRBJ2-1, the V gene TRBV4-2; 7 bases fit TRBD2. Per germline, CDR1 LGHNA and CDR2 YNFKEQ. Trimming at V came to 0 bases and at J to 7 bases, leaving 15 bases not matched to a gene. This CDR3 contains 18 residues. In DNA form, the CDR3 reads TGTGCCAGCAGCCAAGACAAAAGTGGCGGGAGTTCAATTAATGAGCAGTTCTTC. Translating gives CASSQDKSGGSSINEQFF.

The V and J genes are TRBV20-1 and TRBJ2-3; tentative D call: TRBD2 (5 bases). Deletions cut 0 bases from V and 0 bases from J, with 10 bases between. Per the germline V gene, CDR1 is DFQATT and CDR2 is SNEGSKA (reference sequence). The CDR3 consists of 15 residues. CDR3: CSARDLRGSTDTQYF. For the CDR3, the DNA is TGCAGTGCTAGAGATTTACGGGGTAGCACAGATACGCAGTATTTT.

This clonotype was recorded at least ten times. CDR3 region: CASSLQTGPTTEQYF. The CDR3 coding sequence is TGCGCCAGCAGCTTACAAACAGGACCAACCACCGAGCAGTACTTC. The J gene is TRBJ2-7, the V gene TRBV5-1; TRBD1 is a possible D gene (5 bases). Trimming cost V 2 bases and J 6 bases, with 18 bases left between them. Germline V CDR1 and CDR2: SGHRS, YFSETQ. The CDR3 is 15 amino acids.

This clonotype was observed a handful of times. At one end, the junction sequence differs from germline, possibly due to a read error. The V gene is TRBV15, the J gene TRBJ2-3; D is ambiguous. This CDR3 has 13 amino acids. Germline V gene sequence: CDR1 LNHNV, CDR2 YYDKDF (reference sequence). The DNA of the CDR3 is TGTGCCACCAGCAGAACCCCCGCAGATGATTCGTGTTTT. This sequence encodes CATSRTPADDSCF. The complete variable domain, with remaining parts taken from reference TRBV15 and TRBJ2-3, reads DAMVIQNPRYQVTQFGKPVTLSCSQTLNHNVMYWYQQKSSQAPKLLFHYYDKDFNNEADTPDNFQSRRPNTSFCFLDIRSPGLGDTAMYLCATSRTPADDSCFGPGTRLTVL.

This clonotype was seen ten or more times. V gene TRBV5-1 combines with J gene TRBJ2-5; tentatively, D is TRBD2 (5 bases). This CDR3 contains 11 residues. Germline CDR1 reads SGHRS; CDR2 reads YFSETQ. V was trimmed by 7 bases and J by 2 bases, leaving 6 bases between them. CDR3 DNA: TGCGCCAGCGGGGAGCAAGAGACCCAGTACTTC. Encoded protein: CASGEQETQYF. The variable domain in full, completed from reference TRBV5-1 and TRBJ2-5, reads KAGVTQTPRYLIKTRGQQVTLSCSPISGHRSVSWYQQTPGQGLQFLFEYFSETQRNKGNFPGRFSGRQFSNSRSEMNVSTLELGDSALYLCASGEQETQYFGPGTRLLVL.

This clonotype has a handful of counts. V and J are TRBV27 and TRBJ2-1, with TRBD2 identical over 12 bases. Germline CDR1 is MNHEY and CDR2 is SMNVEV (reference sequence). V lost 3 bases, J lost 9 bases, and 6 bases stayed unmatched. The CDR3 consists of 15 residues. CDR3 loop: CASSLRTSGKGEQFF. CDR3 sequence (DNA): TGTGCCAGCAGTTTGAGGACTAGCGGGAAGGGTGAGCAGTTCTTC.

The V gene is TRBV20-1, the J gene TRBJ2-1, with TRBD1 as a possible D gene (5 bases). The germline V and J ends were trimmed by 0 bases and 1 base, with 10 bases remaining between them. The CDR3 length is 15 residues. CDR1 DFQATT and CDR2 SNEGSKA come from the germline V gene (reference sequence). CDR3 region: CSARDQGRSYNEQFF. The CDR3 nucleotides are TGCAGTGCTAGAGACCAGGGTCGGTCCTACAATGAGCAGTTCTTC.